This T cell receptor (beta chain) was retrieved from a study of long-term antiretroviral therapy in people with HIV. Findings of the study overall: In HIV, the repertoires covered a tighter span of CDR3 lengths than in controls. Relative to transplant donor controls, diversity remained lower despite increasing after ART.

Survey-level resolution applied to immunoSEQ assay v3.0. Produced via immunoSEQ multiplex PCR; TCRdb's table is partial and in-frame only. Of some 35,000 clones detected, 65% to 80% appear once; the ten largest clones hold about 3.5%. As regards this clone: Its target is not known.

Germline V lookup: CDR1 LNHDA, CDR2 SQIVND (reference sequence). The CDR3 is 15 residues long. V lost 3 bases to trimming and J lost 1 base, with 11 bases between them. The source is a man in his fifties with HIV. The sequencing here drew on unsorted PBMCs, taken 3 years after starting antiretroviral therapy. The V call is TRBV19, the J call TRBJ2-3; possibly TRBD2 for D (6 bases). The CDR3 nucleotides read TGTGCCAGTAGTATTTTCGGAGGGGGCACAGATACGCAGTATTTT. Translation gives CASSIFGGGTDTQYF.